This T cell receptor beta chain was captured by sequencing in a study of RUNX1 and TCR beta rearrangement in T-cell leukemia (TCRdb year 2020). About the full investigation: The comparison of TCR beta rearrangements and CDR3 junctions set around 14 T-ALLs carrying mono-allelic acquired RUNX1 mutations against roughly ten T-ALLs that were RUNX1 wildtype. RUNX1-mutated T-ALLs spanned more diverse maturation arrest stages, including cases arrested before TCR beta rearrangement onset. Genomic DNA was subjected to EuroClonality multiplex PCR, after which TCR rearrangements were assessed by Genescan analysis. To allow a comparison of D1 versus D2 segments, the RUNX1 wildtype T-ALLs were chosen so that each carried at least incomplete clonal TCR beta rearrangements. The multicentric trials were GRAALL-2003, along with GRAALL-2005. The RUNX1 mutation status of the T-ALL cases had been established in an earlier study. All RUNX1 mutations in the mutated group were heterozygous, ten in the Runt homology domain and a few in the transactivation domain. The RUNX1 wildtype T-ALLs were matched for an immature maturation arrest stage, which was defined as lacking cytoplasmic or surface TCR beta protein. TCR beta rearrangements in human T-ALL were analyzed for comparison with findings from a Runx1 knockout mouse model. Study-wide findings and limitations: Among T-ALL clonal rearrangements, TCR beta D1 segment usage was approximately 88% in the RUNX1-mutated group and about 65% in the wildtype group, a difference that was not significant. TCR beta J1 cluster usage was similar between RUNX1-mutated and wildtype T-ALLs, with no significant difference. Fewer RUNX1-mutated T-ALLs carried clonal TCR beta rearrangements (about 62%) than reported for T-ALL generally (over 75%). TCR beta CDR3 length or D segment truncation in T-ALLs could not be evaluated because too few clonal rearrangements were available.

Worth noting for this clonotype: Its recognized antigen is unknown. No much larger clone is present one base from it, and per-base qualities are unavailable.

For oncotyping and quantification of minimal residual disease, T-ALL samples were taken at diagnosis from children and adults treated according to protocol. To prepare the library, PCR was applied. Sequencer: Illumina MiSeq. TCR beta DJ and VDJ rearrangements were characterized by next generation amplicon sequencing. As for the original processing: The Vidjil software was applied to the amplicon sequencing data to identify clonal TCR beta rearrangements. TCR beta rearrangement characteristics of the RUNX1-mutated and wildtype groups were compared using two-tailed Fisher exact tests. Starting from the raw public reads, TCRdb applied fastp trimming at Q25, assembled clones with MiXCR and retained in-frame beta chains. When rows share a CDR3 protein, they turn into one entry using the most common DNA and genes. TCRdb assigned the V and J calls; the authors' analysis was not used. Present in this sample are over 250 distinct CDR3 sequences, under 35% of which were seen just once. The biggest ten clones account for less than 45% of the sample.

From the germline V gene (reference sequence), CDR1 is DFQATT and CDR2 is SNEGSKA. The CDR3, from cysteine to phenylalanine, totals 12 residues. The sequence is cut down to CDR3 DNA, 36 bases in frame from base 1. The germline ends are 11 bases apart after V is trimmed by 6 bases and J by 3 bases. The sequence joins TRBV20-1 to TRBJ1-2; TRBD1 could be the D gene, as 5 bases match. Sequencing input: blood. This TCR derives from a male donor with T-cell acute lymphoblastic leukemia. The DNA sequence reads TGCAGTGCGATACAGGTCGACTATGGCTACACCTTC. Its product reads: CSAIQVDYGYTF.